The TCR beta chain under discussion was sequenced for a study of OX40 agonist ivuxolimab in advanced cancers. Whole-study results and caveats: CD8+ T cells averaged more expanded clones than CD4+.

For this clone: Its specificity is unknown.

The V gene end was trimmed by 5 bases and the J gene end by 2 bases; junction bases not matched to a gene: 4. The CDR3 contains 14 residues. Germline values: CDR1 MNHEY, CDR2 SVGAGI. The protocol was immunoSEQ multiplex PCR, while the TCRdb copy is restricted to in-frame clones and leaves out a portion. The sample has roughly 91,000 clones, roughly 90% seen once. The J gene is TRBJ2-7, the V gene TRBV6-5; TRBD1 matches at 9 bases. The TCR sequence derives from an adult with an advanced solid tumor such as melanoma, head and neck, liver or kidney cancer. Sequenced material: CD4+ or CD8+ T cells sorted from blood, taken in a trial of the OX40 agonist ivuxolimab. CDR3 protein: CASSPRDRAYEQYF. The DNA of the CDR3 is TGTGCCAGCAGTCCCCGGGACAGGGCCTACGAGCAGTACTTC.